The 14 T cell receptor beta chains listed next were all sequenced from one sample in a study of blood T cells in healthy people across ages. The use of a sample-barcoded 5' primer and a J-beta primer mix characterized a second PCR of roughly 6 to 11 cycles. TCRdb independently ran MiXCR on the 5' RACE reads; one entry per CDR3 protein. The table lists 700,000 to 850,000 distinct CDR3 sequences, 50% to 65% of them singletons. Sequenced sample: blood. The receptor source for this set is a man aged 80 or over in good health.

CDR3 coding DNA: TGTGCCAGCAGTAAGACGGACACTAATGAAAAACTGTTTTTT. The encoded protein is CASSKTDTNEKLFF. The chain combines TRBV27 with TRBJ1-4; no firm D call. Germline-derived CDR1 and CDR2 are MNHEY and SMNVEV (reference sequence). CDR3 length: 14 residues. Trimming took off 5 bases at V and 2 bases at J, with 9 bases between the two ends.

The J gene is TRBJ2-1, the V gene TRBV29-1; 7 nucleotides align to TRBD2. The CDR3 is 17 amino acids. V lost 3 bases, J lost 0 bases, and 11 bases stayed unmatched. Germline-derived CDR1 and CDR2 are SQVTM and ANQGSEA. CDR3 sequence: CSVEGLAEGSSYNEQFF. CDR3 nucleotide sequence: TGCAGCGTTGAGGGCCTAGCGGAGGGGAGCTCCTACAATGAGCAGTTCTTC.

The V and J genes are TRBV27 and TRBJ2-7; tentative D call: TRBD2 (5 bases). Germline CDR1 is MNHEY and CDR2 is SMNVEV (reference sequence). CDR3 length: 13 residues. V was trimmed by 3 bases and J by 3 bases, leaving 9 bases between them. CDR3 loop: CASSFGVGYEQYF. The CDR3, as DNA: TGTGCCAGCAGTTTCGGGGTGGGCTACGAGCAGTACTTC.

V is TRBV12-3 or TRBV12-4 and J is TRBJ1-6, with a possible D match to TRBD1 (5 bases). The V gene lost 5 bases and the J gene lost 14 bases, with 16 bases spanning the gap. The CDR3 is 13 amino acids. The CDR3 region has the DNA TGTGCCAGCAGTGTAACGGGACCTAGGACCCTCCACTTT. Protein product: CASSVTGPRTLHF.

This clonotype was seen once. This chain connects TRBV2 to TRBJ2-4; 7 bases agree with TRBD2. This CDR3 is built from 15 residues. With 10 bases clipped from V and 1 base from J, the junction kept 10 bases outside the gene matches. Per germline, CDR1 SNHLY and CDR2 FYNNEI. The CDR3 spells CANRSGGGAKNIQYF. The DNA of the CDR3 is TGTGCCAACCGATCGGGAGGAGGGGCCAAAAACATTCAGTACTTC.

Remarks on this clonotype: A read error may account for a junction end that differs from germline. The chain recombines TRBV6-5 with TRBJ2-7, with D tentatively TRBD1 or TRBD2 (6 bases each). CDR3 size: 11 residues. Germline CDR1 and CDR2: MNHEY and SVGAGI. The CDR3 reads CASGGLYGQYF. In DNA, the CDR3 is TGTGCCAGCGGGGGGCTTTACGGGCAGTACTTC.

V is TRBV2 and J is TRBJ2-1, with D possibly being TRBD1 or TRBD2 (5 bases each). With 4 bases removed from V and 6 bases from J, the gap between germline ends came to 10 bases. There are 13 residues in the CDR3. CDR1 is SNHLY, CDR2 FYNNEI, per germline. The CDR3: CASSGDVINEQFF. For the CDR3, the DNA is TGTGCCAGCAGTGGGGACGTCATCAATGAGCAGTTCTTC. Variable domain in full (rest from reference TRBV2 and TRBJ2-1): EPEVTQTPSHQVTQMGQEVILRCVPISNHLYFYWYRQILGQKVEFLVSFYNNEISEKSEIFDDQFSVERPDGSNFTLKIRSTKLEDSAMYFCASSGDVINEQFFGPGTRLTVL.

A note on this clonotype: The junction and the germline gene differ at one end; a read error may be behind it. Written as DNA, the CDR3 is TGCACCAGCAGCTTGGATGCGGTCGCAAGAGAGCAGTTCTTC. Protein product: CTSSLDAVAREQFF. The J gene is TRBJ2-1, the V gene TRBV5-1; D is undetermined. The CDR3 is 14 amino acids. The V gene's germline CDR1 is SGHRS and CDR2 YFSETQ.

This chain links TRBV9 with TRBJ1-2, with 8 bases fitting TRBD1. The CDR3 totals 15 residues. Trimming at V came to 1 base and at J to 7 bases, leaving 9 bases not matched to a gene. The germline V gene has CDR1 SGDLS and CDR2 YYNGEE. The DNA of the CDR3 is TGTGCCAGCAGCGTAAGCGGTCAGGGGGCTGGTGGCTACACCTTC. Residues: CASSVSGQGAGGYTF.

The genes are TRBV7-2 and TRBJ2-7; unclear D gene. Gene TRBJ2-5 matches the end of the DNA better, so the J call may be wrong. Per the germline V gene, CDR1 is SGHTA and CDR2 is FQGNSA. CDR3 size: 12 residues. The DNA of the CDR3 is TGTGCCAGCAGCAACAGTCCCAGGACCCAGTACTTC. Amino acids: CASSNSPRTQYF.

V gene TRBV9 combines with J gene TRBJ2-5; 14 nucleotides match TRBD2. CDR3 length: 15 residues. The V segment lost 4 bases and the J segment 6 bases; nucleotides outside the gene matches: 5. Germline CDR1 SGDLS, CDR2 YYNGEE. As DNA, the CDR3 is TGTGCCAGCAGCCCCGGGACTAGCGGGAGTCAGACCCAGTACTTC. Translating gives CASSPGTSGSQTQYF.

This clonotype showed up just once. The chain has TRBV9 and TRBJ2-5; 10 positions match TRBD2. The DNA matches TRBJ2-7 better at its end, which makes the J call doubtful. The CDR3 is 15 residues long. Per germline, CDR1 SGDLS and CDR2 YYNGEE. As DNA, the CDR3 is TGTGCCAGCAGCGTCGATAGCGGGAGGAGCGACGAGCAGTACTTC. It is translated as CASSVDSGRSDEQYF.

A few counts support this clonotype. The genes are TRBV11-1 and TRBJ2-1; TRBD2 aligns across 8 bases. Unmatched junction bases numbered 11, after V lost 5 bases and J lost 5 bases. The CDR3 extends over 16 amino acids. The germline V gene encodes CDR1 SGHAT and CDR2 FQDESV (reference sequence). The CDR3: CASSPVVASGHNEQFF. The CDR3 DNA follows: TGTGCCAGCAGCCCGGTCGTGGCTAGCGGGCACAATGAGCAGTTCTTC.

In its sample, this clonotype was seen a few times. J is TRBJ2-7 and V is TRBV5-1; D perhaps matches TRBD2 (6 bases). The germline V gene has CDR1 SGHRS and CDR2 YFSETQ. This CDR3 is 15 amino acids long. The V end was cut by 4 bases, the J end by 0 bases, with 14 bases between. CDR3 protein: CASSRRGEHSYEQYF. The CDR3 DNA reads as TGCGCCAGCAGCCGGAGGGGCGAGCACTCCTACGAGCAGTACTTC.